Included here is one T cell receptor beta chain sequence, with context. Its cognate antigen is unknown. Trimming stripped 2 bases from V and 0 bases from J, with 18 bases between. This CDR3 is 18 amino acids long. Germline V lookup: CDR1 LGHDT, CDR2 YNNKEL (reference sequence). A UMI-containing oligonucleotide was joined by 3' ligation to the TCR cDNA template. Reverse transcription used DNase-treated unsorted total RNA, aiming for roughly 1 to 1000 ng. The data belong to a study of naive and memory T cell subsets. Study findings and constraints: Potentially, T cell activation and differentiation skew this RNA-based measurement.

Four PCR rounds used nested alpha and beta constant region primers plus the SP2 primer. TCRdb analysed the 5' RACE reads with MiXCR anew, one entry per CDR3 protein. The table has tens of thousands of distinct CDR3 sequences, 7.2% seen once; the top ten hold about a tenth. The V and J genes are TRBV3-1 and TRBJ2-3; D uncertain. The source is a male donor in good health. CDR3 region: CASSQTLTVVGSTDTQYF. DNA of the CDR3: TGTGCCAGCAGCCAAACCCTGACGGTGGTTGGTAGCACAGATACGCAGTATTTT.